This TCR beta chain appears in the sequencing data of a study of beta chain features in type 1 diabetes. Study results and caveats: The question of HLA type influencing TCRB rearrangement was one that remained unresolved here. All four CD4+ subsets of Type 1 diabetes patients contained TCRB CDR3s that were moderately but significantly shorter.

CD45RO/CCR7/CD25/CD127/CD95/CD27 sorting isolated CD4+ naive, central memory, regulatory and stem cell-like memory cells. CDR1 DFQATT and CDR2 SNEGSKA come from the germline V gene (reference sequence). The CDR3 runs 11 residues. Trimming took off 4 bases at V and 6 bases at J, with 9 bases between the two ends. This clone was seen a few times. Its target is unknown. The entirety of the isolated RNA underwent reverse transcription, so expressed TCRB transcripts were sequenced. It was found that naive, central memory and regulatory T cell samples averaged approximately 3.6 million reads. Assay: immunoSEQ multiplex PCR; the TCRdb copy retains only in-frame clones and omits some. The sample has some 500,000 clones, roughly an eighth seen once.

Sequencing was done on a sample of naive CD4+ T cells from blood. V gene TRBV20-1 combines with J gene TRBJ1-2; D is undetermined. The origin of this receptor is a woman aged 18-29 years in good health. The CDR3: CSATGQHGYTF. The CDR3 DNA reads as TGCAGTGCTACGGGCCAGCATGGCTACACCTTC.